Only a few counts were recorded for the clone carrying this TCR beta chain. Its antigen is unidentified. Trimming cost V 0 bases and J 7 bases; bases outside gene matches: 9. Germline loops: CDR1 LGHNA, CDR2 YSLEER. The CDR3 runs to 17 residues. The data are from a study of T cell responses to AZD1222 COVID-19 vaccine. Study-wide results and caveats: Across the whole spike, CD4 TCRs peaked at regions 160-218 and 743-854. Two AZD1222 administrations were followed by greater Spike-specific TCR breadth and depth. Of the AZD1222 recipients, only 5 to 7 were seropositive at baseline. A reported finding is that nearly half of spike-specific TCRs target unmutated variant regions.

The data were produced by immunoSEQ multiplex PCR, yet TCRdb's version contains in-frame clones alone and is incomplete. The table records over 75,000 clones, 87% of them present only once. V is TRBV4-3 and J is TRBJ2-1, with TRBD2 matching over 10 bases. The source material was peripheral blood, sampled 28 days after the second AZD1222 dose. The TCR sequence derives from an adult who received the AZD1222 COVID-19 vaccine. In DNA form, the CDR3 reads TGCGCCAGCAGCCAAGATCGAAGCGGGGGGGCCTGGAATGAGCAGTTCTTC. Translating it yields CASSQDRSGGAWNEQFF.